A selection of T cell receptor beta chains follows, all from one sample in a study of T cell repertoires in cytomegalovirus infection. These receptors are not linked to any known antigen. TCRdb processed the reads anew with MiXCR; each CDR3 protein has one entry. This table has about 270,000 distinct CDR3 sequences, roughly a fifth appearing once. Sequencing used cultured PBMCs, obtained from culture after CMV antigen stimulation. These receptors came from a human donor in good health (CMV status not recorded). Some clones in this sample may be carry-over from other donors' samples. The conserved cysteine and the conserved F or W are not part of the CDR3 here.

CDR3 length	V gene	J gene	CDR3 protein
12	TRBV10-2	TRBJ1-1	ASSESRGPTEAF
13	TRBV20-1	TRBJ2-1	SARDLQGAINEQF
11	TRBV5-6	TRBJ2-7	ASSRLDPYEQY
12	TRBV28	TRBJ2-2	ASSPKGGGGELF
18	TRBV4-2	TRBJ1-5	ASSQELPGRGVIQNQPQH
14	TRBV6-6	TRBJ1-5	ASSTRTGGFNQPQH
11	TRBV28	TRBJ1-2	ASSTGLGFGYT
13	TRBV12-3/TRBV12-4	TRBJ1-2	ASSLTEVRGYGYT
13	TRBV28	TRBJ2-5	ASSFSFREIETQY
12	TRBV12-3/TRBV12-4	TRBJ1-1	ASNLGGRNTEAF
14	TRBV5-1	TRBJ2-7	ASSPGLAGGVVEQY
18	TRBV28	TRBJ1-4	ASSPRTGLSHIATNEKLF
10	TRBV27	TRBJ1-2	ASRTQGQGYT
16	TRBV27	TRBJ2-1	ASSLMSVGSSSYNEQF
13	TRBV7-9	TRBJ1-3	ASSPRDYEGNTIY
13	TRBV20-1	TRBJ2-7	SARDGTSVLYEQY